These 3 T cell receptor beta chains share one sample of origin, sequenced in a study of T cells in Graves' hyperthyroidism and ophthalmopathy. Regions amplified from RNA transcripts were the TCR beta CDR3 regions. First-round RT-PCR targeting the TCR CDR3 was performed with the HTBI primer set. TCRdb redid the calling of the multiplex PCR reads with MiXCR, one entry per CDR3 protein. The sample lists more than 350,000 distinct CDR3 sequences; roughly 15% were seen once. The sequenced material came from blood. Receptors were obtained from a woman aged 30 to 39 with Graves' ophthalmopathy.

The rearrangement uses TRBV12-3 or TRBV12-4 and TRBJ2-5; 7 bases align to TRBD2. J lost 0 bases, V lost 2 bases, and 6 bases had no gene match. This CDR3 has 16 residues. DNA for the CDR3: TGTGCCAGCAGTTTAACGGGAGGAGGGTACCAAGAGACCCAGTACTTC. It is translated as CASSLTGGGYQETQYF.

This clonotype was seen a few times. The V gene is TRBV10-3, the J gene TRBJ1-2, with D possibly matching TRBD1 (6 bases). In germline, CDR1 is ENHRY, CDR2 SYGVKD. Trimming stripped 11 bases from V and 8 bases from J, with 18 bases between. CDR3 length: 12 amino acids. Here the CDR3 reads CAVKLTGTGYTF. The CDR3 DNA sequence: TGTGCCGTCAAACTTACCGGGACAGGCTACACCTTC.

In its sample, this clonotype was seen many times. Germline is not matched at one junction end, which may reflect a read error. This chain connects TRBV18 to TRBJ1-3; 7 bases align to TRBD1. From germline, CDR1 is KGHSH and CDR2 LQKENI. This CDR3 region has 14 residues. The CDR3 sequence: CASSPGTAGNIIYF. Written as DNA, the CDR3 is TGTGCCAGCTCACCCGGGACAGCGGGAAACATCATATATTTT. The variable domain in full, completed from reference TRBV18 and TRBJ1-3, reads NAGVMQNPRHLVRRRGQEARLRCSPMKGHSHVYWYRQLPEEGLKFMVYLQKENIIDESGMPKERFSAEFPKEGPSILRIQQVVRGDSAAYFCASSPGTAGNIIYFGEGSWLTVV.